The 7 T cell receptor beta chains given below trace back to one sample, sequenced in a study of blood T cell repertoires in COVID-19. TCRdb's copy holds only in-frame clones and misses some; the assay was immunoSEQ multiplex PCR. The sample shows approximately 200,000 clones, almost 90% of them seen only once. Sequences were obtained from peripheral blood. These receptors were obtained from a man between 18 and 35 years old with active or convalescent COVID-19.

The chain links TRBV6-4 to TRBJ2-3, with D perhaps TRBD2 (6 bases). Trimming took off 5 bases at V and 1 base at J, with 13 bases between the two ends. Germline assignment: CDR1 MRHNA and CDR2 SNTAGT. The CDR3 runs 15 residues. The CDR3 loop is CASSSSWGGTDTQYF. CDR3 DNA: TGTGCCAGCAGTTCGTCCTGGGGGGGCACAGATACGCAGTATTTT.

V usage is TRBV9 and J usage is TRBJ2-1; 10 positions agree with TRBD2. The CDR3 loop spans 17 amino acids. Germline CDR1 SGDLS, CDR2 YYNGEE. Unmatched junction bases numbered 14, after V lost 4 bases and J lost 7 bases. This CDR3 is CASSPKLAGASVNEQFF. The CDR3 region has the DNA TGTGCCAGCAGCCCAAAGCTAGCGGGAGCCTCGGTGAATGAGCAGTTCTTC. The whole variable domain, filled in from reference TRBV9 and TRBJ2-1, reads DSGVTQTPKHLITATGQRVTLRCSPRSGDLSVYWYQQSLDQGLQFLIQYYNGEERAKGNILERFSAQQFPDLHSELNLSSLELGDSALYFCASSPKLAGASVNEQFFGPGTRLTVL.

The rearrangement uses TRBV27 and TRBJ2-1; 8 bases match TRBD1. The V and J ends lost 6 bases and 1 base, in that order; junction bases with no gene match: 14. In germline, CDR1 is MNHEY, CDR2 SMNVEV (reference sequence). The CDR3 covers 18 residues. As DNA, the CDR3 is TGTGCCAGCAGCCTCGGACAGGGATCCGTTTTATCCTACAATGAGCAGTTCTTC. Translating it yields CASSLGQGSVLSYNEQFF.

The chain couples TRBV3-1 (or the pseudogene TRBV3-2) to TRBJ2-1; D not certain. Germline V gene data show CDR1 as LGHDT and CDR2 as YNNKEL (reference sequence). V lost 2 bases, J lost 8 bases, and 4 bases lay in between. CDR3 length: 11 residues. The CDR3 spells CASSQRDEQFF. DNA for the CDR3: TGTGCCAGCAGCCAACGCGATGAGCAGTTCTTC.

This rearrangement joins TRBV7-2 to TRBJ2-7; 8 positions match TRBD1. Germline-derived CDR1 and CDR2 are SGHTA and FQGNSA. The CDR3 length is 14 residues. V shed 1 base, J shed 3 bases, and the junction held 2 bases outside the gene matches. The DNA for the CDR3 is TGTGCCAGCAGCTTAGTACAGGGGGACTACGAGCAGTACTTC. It yields the protein CASSLVQGDYEQYF.

This chain links TRBV5-1 with TRBJ1-1, with 7 bases aligning to TRBD1. This CDR3 has 13 residues. J gave up 1 base and V 7 bases, and 4 bases lay outside the gene matches. Germline CDR1 is SGHRS and CDR2 is YFSETQ. For the CDR3, the DNA is TGCGCCAGCCAGGGGACAGAGAACACTGAAGCTTTCTTT. Protein sequence: CASQGTENTEAFF.

The chain joins TRBV5-1 to TRBJ2-1; a weak D match, TRBD2 (6 bases). Trimming removed 4 bases at V and 8 bases at J, with 16 bases between. Germline V gives CDR1 SGHRS, CDR2 YFSETQ. This CDR3 contains 14 residues. Here the CDR3 DNA reads TGCGCCAGCAGCGGGGACCGTGGGGGGTATGAGCAGTTCTTC. Its protein product is CASSGDRGGYEQFF.